Only a few counts were recorded for the clone carrying this T cell receptor beta chain. Its target is not known. This specimen belongs to a study of beta chain features in type 1 diabetes. General study points: TCRB CDR3s were moderately but significantly shorter in Type 1 diabetes patients in all four CD4+ subsets.

Reverse transcribing all isolated RNA meant expressed TCRB transcripts were sequenced. Clones were sequenced by immunoSEQ multiplex PCR, and TCRdb holds only the in-frame ones, with some missing. The sample holds over 150,000 clones, approximately 10% seen once. This CDR3 has 12 residues. V was trimmed by 5 bases and J by 3 bases, leaving 7 bases between them. Germline V CDR1 and CDR2: SGHAT, FQNNGV. Cell sorting via CD45RO/CCR7/CD25/CD127/CD95/CD27 was performed to obtain CD4+ naive, central memory, regulatory and stem cell-like memory cells. The receptor was derived from a man aged 25 to 45 with type 1 diabetes. Sequenced sample: central memory CD4+ T cells from blood. The chain carries TRBV11-2 and TRBJ1-2; D not certain. Written as DNA, the CDR3 is TGTGCCAGCAGCGAACAGTACTATGGCTACACCTTC. Translation: CASSEQYYGYTF.